This T cell receptor (beta chain) was sequenced in a study of T cells in Graves' hyperthyroidism and ophthalmopathy. At the level of the study: Sampling of peripheral blood happened at initial diagnosis, prior to any treatment.

TCR beta CDR3 regions were amplified from RNA transcripts. Researchers ran a first-round RT-PCR on the TCR CDR3 using the HTBI primer set. TCRdb redid the calling of the multiplex PCR reads with MiXCR, one entry per CDR3 protein. The sample holds hundreds of thousands of distinct CDR3 sequences, 35% to 40% seen once. There are 15 residues in the CDR3. Trimming removed 0 bases at V and 3 bases at J, with 13 bases between. Germline CDR1 SGDLS, CDR2 YYNGEE. The diagnoses drew upon clinical symptoms, serum thyroxine and TRAb, thyroid ultrasound and orbital computed tomography. The sequencing sample was made of blood. The chain carries TRBV9 and TRBJ2-7; D could derive from TRBD1 or TRBD2 (6 bases each). This TCR derives from a man younger than 30 with Graves' hyperthyroidism. In DNA form, the CDR3 reads TGTGCCAGCAGCGTAGGGGGGGCGGGACTCTACGAGCAGTACTTC. Residues: CASSVGGAGLYEQYF.